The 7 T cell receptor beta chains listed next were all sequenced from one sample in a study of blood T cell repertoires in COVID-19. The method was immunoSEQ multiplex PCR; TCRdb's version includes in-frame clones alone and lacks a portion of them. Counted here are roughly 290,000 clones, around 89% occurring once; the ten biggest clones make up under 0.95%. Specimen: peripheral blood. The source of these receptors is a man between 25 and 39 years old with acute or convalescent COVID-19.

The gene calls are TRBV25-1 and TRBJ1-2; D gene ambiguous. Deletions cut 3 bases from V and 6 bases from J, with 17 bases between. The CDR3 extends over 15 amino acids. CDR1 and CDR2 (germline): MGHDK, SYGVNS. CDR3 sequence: CASSDGEYGVDGYTF. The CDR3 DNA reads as TGTGCCAGCAGTGACGGCGAGTACGGGGTAGATGGCTACACCTTC.

CDR3 in DNA: TGCGCCAGCAGCATAATTATGGGGGCTAATTCACCCCTCCACTTT. Protein product: CASSIIMGANSPLHF. V and J are TRBV5-1 and TRBJ1-6; maybe TRBD1 (6 bases). CDR1 SGHRS and CDR2 YFSETQ come from the germline V gene. The CDR3 has 15 residues. V was pared by 4 bases and J by 6 bases, with 14 bases between.

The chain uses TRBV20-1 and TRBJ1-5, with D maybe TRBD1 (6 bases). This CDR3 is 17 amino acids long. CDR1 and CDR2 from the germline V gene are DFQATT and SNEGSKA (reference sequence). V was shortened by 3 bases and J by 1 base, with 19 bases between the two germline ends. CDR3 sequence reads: CSASQRGGARSNQPQHF. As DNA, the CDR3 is TGCAGTGCTAGTCAGCGGGGGGGGGCTCGGAGCAATCAGCCCCAGCATTTT.

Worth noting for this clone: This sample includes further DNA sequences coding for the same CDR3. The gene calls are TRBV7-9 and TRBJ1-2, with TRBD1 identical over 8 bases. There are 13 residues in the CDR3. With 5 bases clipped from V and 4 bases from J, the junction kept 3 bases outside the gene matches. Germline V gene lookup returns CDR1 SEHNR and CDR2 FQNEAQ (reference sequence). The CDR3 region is CASSPGQGYGYTF. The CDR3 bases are TGTGCCAGCAGCCCCGGACAGGGCTATGGCTACACCTTC.

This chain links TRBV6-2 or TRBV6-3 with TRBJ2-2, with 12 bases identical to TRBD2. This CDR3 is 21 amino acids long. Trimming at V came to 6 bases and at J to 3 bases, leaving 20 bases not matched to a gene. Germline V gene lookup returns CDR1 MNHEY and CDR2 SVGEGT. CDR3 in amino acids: CASSHYTSGRPLHGDTGELFF. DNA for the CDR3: TGTGCCAGCAGCCACTATACTAGCGGGAGGCCTCTACACGGGGACACCGGGGAGCTGTTTTTT.

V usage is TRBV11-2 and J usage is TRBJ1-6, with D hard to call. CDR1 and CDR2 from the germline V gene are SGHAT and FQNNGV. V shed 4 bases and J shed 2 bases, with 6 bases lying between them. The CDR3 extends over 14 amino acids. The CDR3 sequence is CASSSGTYNSPLHF. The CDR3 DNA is TGTGCCAGCAGCTCAGGAACCTATAATTCACCCCTCCACTTT. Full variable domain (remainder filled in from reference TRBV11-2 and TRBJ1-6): EAGVAQSPRYKIIEKRQSVAFWCNPISGHATLYWYQQILGQGPKLLIQFQNNGVVDDSQLPKDRFSAERLKGVDSTLKIQPAKLEDSAVYLCASSSGTYNSPLHFGNGTRLTVT.

The CDR3 sequence: CASSQGWTDYNEQFF. The CDR3 coding sequence is TGTGCCAGCAGCCAAGGTTGGACAGATTACAATGAGCAGTTCTTC. The chain joins TRBV14 to TRBJ2-1; a weak D match, TRBD1 (6 bases). This CDR3 is 15 amino acids long. Per the germline V gene, CDR1 is SGHDN and CDR2 is FVKESK. The V gene lost 1 base and the J gene lost 4 bases, with 11 bases spanning the gap.